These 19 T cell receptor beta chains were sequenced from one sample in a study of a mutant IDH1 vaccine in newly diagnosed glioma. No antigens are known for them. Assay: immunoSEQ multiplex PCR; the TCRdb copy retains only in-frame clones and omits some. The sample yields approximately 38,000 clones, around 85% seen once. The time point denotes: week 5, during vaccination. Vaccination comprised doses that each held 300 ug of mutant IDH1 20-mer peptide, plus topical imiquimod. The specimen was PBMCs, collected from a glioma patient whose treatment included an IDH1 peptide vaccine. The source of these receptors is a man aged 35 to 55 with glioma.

The CDR3 loop is CASSPGRQGMNTEAFF. The CDR3 DNA reads as TGTGCCAGCAGTCCCGGACGACAGGGGATGAACACTGAAGCTTTCTTT. The J gene is TRBJ1-1, the V gene TRBV27, with TRBD1 matching 8 bases. This CDR3 spans 16 amino acids. Germline CDR1 reads MNHEY; CDR2 reads SMNVEV (reference sequence). The J segment lost 0 bases and the V segment lost 5 bases, leaving 8 bases of the junction unmatched.

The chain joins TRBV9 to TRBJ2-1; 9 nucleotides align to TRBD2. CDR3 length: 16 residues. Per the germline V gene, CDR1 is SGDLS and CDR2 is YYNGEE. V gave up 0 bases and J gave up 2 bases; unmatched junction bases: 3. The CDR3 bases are TGTGCCAGCAGCGTAGTTGGCGGGAGGGCCTACAATGAGCAGTTCTTC. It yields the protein CASSVVGGRAYNEQFF.

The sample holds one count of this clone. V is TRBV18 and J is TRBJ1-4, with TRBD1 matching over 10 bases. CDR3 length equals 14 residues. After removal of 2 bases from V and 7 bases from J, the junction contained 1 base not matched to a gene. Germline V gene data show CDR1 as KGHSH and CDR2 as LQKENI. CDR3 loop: CASSPGQGGEKLFF. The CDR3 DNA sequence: TGTGCCAGCTCACCAGGACAGGGGGGTGAAAAACTGTTTTTT.

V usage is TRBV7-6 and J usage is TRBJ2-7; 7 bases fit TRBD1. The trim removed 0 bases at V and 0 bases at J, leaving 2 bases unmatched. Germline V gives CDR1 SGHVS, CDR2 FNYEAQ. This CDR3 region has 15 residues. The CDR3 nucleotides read TGTGCCAGCAGCTTAGCAGGGGACAGCTCCTACGAGCAGTACTTC. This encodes CASSLAGDSSYEQYF.

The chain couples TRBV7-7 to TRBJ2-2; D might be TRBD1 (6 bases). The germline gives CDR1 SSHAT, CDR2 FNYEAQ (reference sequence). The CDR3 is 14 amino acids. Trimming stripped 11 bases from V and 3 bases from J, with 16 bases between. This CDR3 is CAGAGARHTGELFF. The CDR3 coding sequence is TGTGCCGGCGCAGGGGCAAGGCACACCGGGGAGCTGTTTTTT.

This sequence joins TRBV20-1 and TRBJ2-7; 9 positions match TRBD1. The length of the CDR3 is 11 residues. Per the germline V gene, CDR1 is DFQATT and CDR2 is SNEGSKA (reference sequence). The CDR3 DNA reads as TGCAGGCGGACAGGGGCCCACGAGCAGTACTTC. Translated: CRRTGAHEQYF.

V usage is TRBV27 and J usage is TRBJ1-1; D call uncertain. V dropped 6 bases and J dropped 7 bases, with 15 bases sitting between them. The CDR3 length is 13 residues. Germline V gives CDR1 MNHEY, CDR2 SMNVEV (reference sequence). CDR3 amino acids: CASSPDRPSEAFF. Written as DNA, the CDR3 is TGTGCCAGCAGCCCAGACCGCCCCAGTGAAGCTTTCTTT.

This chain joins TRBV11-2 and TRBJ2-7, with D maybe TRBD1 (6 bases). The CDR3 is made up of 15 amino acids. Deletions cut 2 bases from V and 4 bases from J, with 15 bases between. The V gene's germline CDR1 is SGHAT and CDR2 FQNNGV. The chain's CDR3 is CASSLLGGVKYEQYF. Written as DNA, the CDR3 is TGTGCCAGCAGCTTACTAGGGGGAGTTAAATACGAGCAGTACTTC.

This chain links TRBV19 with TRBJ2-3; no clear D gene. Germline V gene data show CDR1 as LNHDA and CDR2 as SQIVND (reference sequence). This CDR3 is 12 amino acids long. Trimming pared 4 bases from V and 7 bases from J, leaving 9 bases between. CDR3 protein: CASSKPPYTQYF. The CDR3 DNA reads TGTGCCAGTAGTAAGCCCCCTTATACGCAGTATTTT.

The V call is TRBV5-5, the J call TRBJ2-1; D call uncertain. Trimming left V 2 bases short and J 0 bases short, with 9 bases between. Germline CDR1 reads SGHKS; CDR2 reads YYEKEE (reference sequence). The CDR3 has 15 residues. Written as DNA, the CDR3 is TGTGCCAGCAGCTTAGCTCGGAGCTCCTACAATGAGCAGTTCTTC. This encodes CASSLARSSYNEQFF.

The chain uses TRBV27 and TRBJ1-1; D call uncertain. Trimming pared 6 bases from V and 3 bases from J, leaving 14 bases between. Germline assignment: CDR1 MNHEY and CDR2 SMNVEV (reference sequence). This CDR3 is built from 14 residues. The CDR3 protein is CASRQQYPDTEAFF. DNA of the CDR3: TGTGCCAGCAGACAACAGTACCCTGACACTGAAGCTTTCTTT.

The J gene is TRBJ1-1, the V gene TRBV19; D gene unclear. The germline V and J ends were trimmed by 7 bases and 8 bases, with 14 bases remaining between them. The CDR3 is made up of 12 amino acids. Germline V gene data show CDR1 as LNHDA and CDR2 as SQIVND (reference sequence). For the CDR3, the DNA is TGTGCCAGTATCTCCTCCGGGAGAGAAGCTTTCTTT. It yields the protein CASISSGREAFF.

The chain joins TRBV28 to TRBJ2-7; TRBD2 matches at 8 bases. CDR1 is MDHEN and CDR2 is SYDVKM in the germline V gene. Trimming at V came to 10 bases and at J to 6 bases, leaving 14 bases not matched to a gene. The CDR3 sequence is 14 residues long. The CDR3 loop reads CATRTFTSGAEQYF. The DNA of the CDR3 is TGTGCCACCAGGACCTTTACTAGCGGAGCCGAGCAGTACTTC. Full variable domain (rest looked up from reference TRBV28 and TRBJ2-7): DVKVTQSSRYLVKRTGEKVFLECVQDMDHENMFWYRQDPGLGLRLIYFSYDVKMKEKGDIPEGYSVSREKKERFSLILESASTNQTSMYLCATRTFTSGAEQYFGPGTRLTVT.

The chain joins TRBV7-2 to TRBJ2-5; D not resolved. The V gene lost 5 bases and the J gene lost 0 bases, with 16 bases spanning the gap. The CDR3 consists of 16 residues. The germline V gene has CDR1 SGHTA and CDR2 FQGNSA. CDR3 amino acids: CASSPRTRQYQETQYF. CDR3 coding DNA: TGTGCCAGCAGCCCGAGGACCCGCCAGTACCAAGAGACCCAGTACTTC.

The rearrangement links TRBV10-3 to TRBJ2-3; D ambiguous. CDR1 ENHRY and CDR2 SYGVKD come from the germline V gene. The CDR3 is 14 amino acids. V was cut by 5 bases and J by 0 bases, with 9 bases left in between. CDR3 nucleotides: TGTGCCATCAGTTACGGCAGGAGCACAGATACGCAGTATTTT. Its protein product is CAISYGRSTDTQYF.

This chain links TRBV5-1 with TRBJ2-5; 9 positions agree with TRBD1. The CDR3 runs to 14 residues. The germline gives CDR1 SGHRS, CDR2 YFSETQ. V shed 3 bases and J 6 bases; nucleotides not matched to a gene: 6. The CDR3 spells CASSSGQGLKTQYF. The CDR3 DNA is TGCGCCAGCAGCTCGGGACAGGGTTTGAAGACCCAGTACTTC.

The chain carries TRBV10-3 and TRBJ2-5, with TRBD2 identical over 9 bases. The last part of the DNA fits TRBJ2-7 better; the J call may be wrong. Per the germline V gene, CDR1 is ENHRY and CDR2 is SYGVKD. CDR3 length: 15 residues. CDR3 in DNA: TGTGCCATCAGTGAGTCTAGCGGGAGACCATACGAGCAGTACTTC. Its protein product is CAISESSGRPYEQYF.

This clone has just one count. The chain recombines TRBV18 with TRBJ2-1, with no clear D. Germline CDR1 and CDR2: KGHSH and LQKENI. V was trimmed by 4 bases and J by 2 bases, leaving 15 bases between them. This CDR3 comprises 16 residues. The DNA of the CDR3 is TGTGCCAGCTCACTTAATCGGGCGGATACCTACAATGAGCAGTTCTTC. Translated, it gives CASSLNRADTYNEQFF.

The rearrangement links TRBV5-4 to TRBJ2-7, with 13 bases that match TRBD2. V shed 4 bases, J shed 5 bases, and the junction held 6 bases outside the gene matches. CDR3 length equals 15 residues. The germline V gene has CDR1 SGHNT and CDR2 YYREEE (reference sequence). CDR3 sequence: CASSRTSGSFNEQYF. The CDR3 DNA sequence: TGTGCCAGCAGCAGGACTAGCGGGAGCTTTAACGAGCAGTACTTC.